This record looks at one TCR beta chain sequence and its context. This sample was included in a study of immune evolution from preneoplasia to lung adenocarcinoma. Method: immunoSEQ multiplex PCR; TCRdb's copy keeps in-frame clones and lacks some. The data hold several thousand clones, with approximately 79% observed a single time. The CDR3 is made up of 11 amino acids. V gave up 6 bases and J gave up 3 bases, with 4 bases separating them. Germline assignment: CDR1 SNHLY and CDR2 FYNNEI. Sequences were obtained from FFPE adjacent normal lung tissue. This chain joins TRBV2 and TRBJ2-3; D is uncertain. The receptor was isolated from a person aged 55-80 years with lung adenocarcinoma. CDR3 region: CASRGTDTQYF. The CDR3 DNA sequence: TGTGCCAGCAGGGGTACAGATACGCAGTATTTT.